The 19 T cell receptor beta chains listed next were all sequenced from one sample in a study of T-cell memory formation after mild COVID-19. TCRdb ran MiXCR on the 5' RACE reads and lists one entry per CDR3 protein. The table lists fewer than 95,000 distinct CDR3 sequences, about 16% of them singletons. The sequenced sample was PBMCs or a T cell subset sorted from them (not recorded which). These receptors were collected from a young man who had mild COVID-19 (a few samples of this study predate the infection). Cell type and time point are not known.

The chain couples TRBV7-3 to TRBJ2-1; D may be TRBD1 or TRBD2 (5 bases each). This CDR3 contains 14 residues. Between the trimmed V and J ends, which lost 1 base and 5 bases, there was a span of 9 bases. CDR1 is SGHTA, CDR2 FQGTGA, per germline. CDR3 coding DNA: TGTGCCAGCAGCTTAATGGGGGAGCACAATGAGCAGTTCTTC. It encodes CASSLMGEHNEQFF.

This clonotype has a handful of counts. The chain carries TRBV29-1 and TRBJ2-1; no clear D gene. CDR3 length: 12 residues. The germline V gene encodes CDR1 SQVTM and CDR2 ANQGSEA. The V gene lost 0 bases and the J gene lost 9 bases, with 9 bases spanning the gap. Here the CDR3 DNA reads TGCAGCGTTGAAGAGAATCGGGTTGAGCAGTTCTTC. Amino acids: CSVEENRVEQFF.

This clonotype has at least ten counts. V usage is TRBV29-1 and J usage is TRBJ2-7, with TRBD1 matching 8 bases. CDR1 and CDR2 from the germline V gene are SQVTM and ANQGSEA. The CDR3 runs to 13 residues. V shed 1 base, J shed 3 bases, and the junction held 2 bases outside the gene matches. The CDR3 DNA reads TGCAGCGTTGAAGGGACAGGGTACTACGAGCAGTACTTC. Protein product: CSVEGTGYYEQYF.

This clonotype has ten or more counts. This sequence joins TRBV5-1 and TRBJ1-2; D unresolved. CDR1 and CDR2 from the germline V gene are SGHRS and YFSETQ. V lost 0 bases and J lost 4, with 10 bases in between. The CDR3 spans 14 residues. CDR3 amino acids: CASSLVAAAYGYTF. In DNA form, the CDR3 reads TGCGCCAGCAGCTTGGTAGCGGCAGCCTATGGCTACACCTTC.

The table lists this clonotype with a few counts. This chain uses TRBV7-2 with TRBJ2-7, with D possibly TRBD2 on 5 matching bases. CDR3 size: 17 residues. The V gene's germline CDR1 is SGHTA and CDR2 FQGNSA. Trimming left V 0 bases short and J 4 bases short, with 19 bases between. The CDR3 region is CASSLARRIPDFYEQYF. CDR3 nucleotide sequence: TGTGCCAGCAGCTTAGCGCGGAGGATTCCGGACTTTTACGAGCAGTACTTC.

This clonotype was picked up a small number of times. The chain links TRBV2 to TRBJ1-2; D not certain. The CDR3 is 11 amino acids. CDR1 is SNHLY and CDR2 is FYNNEI in the germline V gene. Trimming pared 9 bases from V and 14 bases from J, leaving 19 bases between. The CDR3 coding sequence is TGTGCCAGGCTCCTTGGGGAGGGCCGTACCTTC. Translated, it gives CARLLGEGRTF. The full variable domain, in which reference TRBV2 and TRBJ1-2 provide the parts outside the CDR3, is EPEVTQTPSHQVTQMGQEVILRCVPISNHLYFYWYRQILGQKVEFLVSFYNNEISEKSEIFDDQFSVERPDGSNFTLKIRSTKLEDSAMYFCARLLGEGRTFGSGTRLTVV.

With respect to this clonotype: At one end, the junction sequence differs from germline, possibly due to a read error. The CDR3: CSVEEAGVYNKQFF. DNA for the CDR3: TGCAGCGTTGAGGAAGCGGGGGTCTACAATAAGCAGTTCTTC. The J gene is TRBJ2-1, the V gene TRBV29-1; 8 bases are shared with TRBD2. The CDR3 totals 14 residues. Germline V gene sequence: CDR1 SQVTM, CDR2 ANQGSEA.

The CDR3 DNA sequence: TGTGCCAGCAGGGAGACAGGGGCCTCCACCAATGAGCAGTTCTTC. The encoded protein is CASRETGASTNEQFF. V and J are TRBV2 and TRBJ2-1, with TRBD1 matching 8 bases. V shed 6 bases, J shed 6 bases, and the junction held 10 bases outside the gene matches. Germline CDR1 is SNHLY and CDR2 is FYNNEI. This CDR3 has 15 amino acids.

This clonotype turned up a few times. The V and J genes are TRBV7-9 and TRBJ2-2, with TRBD2 identical over 9 bases. The CDR3 is made up of 15 amino acids. Germline V gene sequence: CDR1 SEHNR, CDR2 FQNEAQ (reference sequence). The V gene end was trimmed by 4 bases and the J gene end by 6 bases; junction bases not matched to a gene: 6. CDR3 in DNA: TGTGCCAGCAGCTGGCTAGCGGGGTTGGCCGGGGAGCTGTTTTTT. It yields the protein CASSWLAGLAGELFF. Full variable domain (missing parts from reference TRBV7-9 and TRBJ2-2): DTGVSQNPRHKITKRGQNVTFRCDPISEHNRLYWYRQTLGQGPEFLTYFQNEAQLEKSRLLSDRFSAERPKGSFSTLEIQRTEQGDSAMYLCASSWLAGLAGELFFGEGSRLTVL.

At least ten counts were recorded for this clonotype. The chain couples TRBV6-5 to TRBJ2-7; D remains unclear. CDR3 length equals 14 residues. Trimming took off 2 bases at V and 5 bases at J, with 13 bases between the two ends. The V gene's germline CDR1 is MNHEY and CDR2 SVGAGI. For the CDR3, the DNA is TGTGCCAGCAGTTACCTCGGCTTGGGCCACGAGCAGTACTTC. Translation: CASSYLGLGHEQYF.

There are a few counts of this clonotype. This chain joins TRBV5-4 and TRBJ2-7; no clear D. The V gene's germline CDR1 is SGHNT and CDR2 YYREEE (reference sequence). V was shortened by 2 bases and J by 5 bases, with 11 bases between the two germline ends. This CDR3 is 13 amino acids long. CDR3 nucleotides: TGTGCCAGCAGCTTACTCGAAGACGACGAGCAGTACTTC. Translating it yields CASSLLEDDEQYF.

This chain uses TRBV3-1 with TRBJ2-1; the D is unclear. From germline, CDR1 is LGHDT and CDR2 YNNKEL (reference sequence). The CDR3 runs 16 residues. V lost 0 bases and J lost 8, with 17 bases in between. The DNA of the CDR3 is TGTGCCAGCAGCCAAGACTGGACCCTCCGGGCTCATGAGCAGTTCTTC. It translates to CASSQDWTLRAHEQFF.

This clonotype has a count of ten or more. The rearrangement links TRBV5-1 to TRBJ2-5; TRBD1 or TRBD2 may be the D gene (5 bases each). This CDR3 is built from 14 residues. Trimming removed 4 bases at V and 1 base at J, with 11 bases between. From germline, CDR1 is SGHRS and CDR2 YFSETQ. The CDR3 loop reads CASSPWDRQETQYF. The CDR3 DNA follows: TGCGCCAGCAGCCCCTGGGACCGCCAAGAGACCCAGTACTTC.

The chain joins TRBV29-1 to TRBJ1-4, with D perhaps TRBD1 (5 bases). In germline, CDR1 is SQVTM, CDR2 ANQGSEA. This CDR3 contains 16 residues. V was clipped by 1 base and J by 8 bases, with 20 bases between them. This chain's CDR3 is CSVEGEAGSGEEKLFF. The CDR3 region has the DNA TGCAGCGTTGAAGGAGAGGCAGGGTCGGGGGAAGAAAAACTGTTTTTT.

This clonotype was counted a few times. The V and J genes are TRBV6-2 or TRBV6-3 and TRBJ2-7; 8 bases are shared with TRBD1. V shed 6 bases, J shed 1 base, and the junction held 8 bases outside the gene matches. The CDR3 runs 15 residues. Germline V lookup: CDR1 MNHEY, CDR2 SVGEGT. The CDR3 DNA reads TGTGCCAGCAGCCCGGGCAGGGGGCTTTCCTACGAGCAGTACGTC. Residues: CASSPGRGLSYEQYV.

The chain recombines TRBV29-1 with TRBJ2-2; no reliable D call. CDR3 length equals 15 residues. Trimming cost V 0 bases and J 5 bases, with 13 bases left between them. Germline lookup yields CDR1 SQVTM and CDR2 ANQGSEA. The CDR3 nucleotides read TGCAGCGTTGAAGATCGCGACACAATAACCGGGGAGCTGTTTTTT. Its translation: CSVEDRDTITGELFF.

This clonotype was recorded a few times. The V gene is TRBV7-6, the J gene TRBJ1-3, with D unclear. Trimming stripped 5 bases from V and 2 bases from J, with 16 bases between. The CDR3 runs to 16 residues. Germline V CDR1 and CDR2: SGHVS, FNYEAQ. CDR3 in amino acids: CASSPTARRAGNTIYF. In DNA form, the CDR3 reads TGTGCCAGCAGCCCGACGGCCAGGAGGGCTGGAAACACCATATATTTT. Full variable domain (outside the CDR3, taken from reference TRBV7-6 and TRBJ1-3): GAGVSQSPRYKVTKRGQDVALRCDPISGHVSLYWYRQALGQGPEFLTYFNYEAQQDKSGLPNDRFSAERPEGSISTLTIQRTEQRDSAMYRCASSPTARRAGNTIYFGEGSWLTVV.

This clonotype was counted only a few times. The gene calls are TRBV6-5 and TRBJ2-3; D gene uncertain. CDR1 and CDR2 from the germline V gene are MNHEY and SVGAGI. CDR3 length: 16 residues. Trimming cost V 6 bases and J 4 bases, with 20 bases left between them. In nucleotides, the CDR3 is TGTGCCAGCAGCCCCTCCGGAAGGATTTACGCAGATACGCAGTATTTT. Translating it yields CASSPSGRIYADTQYF.

V gene TRBV6-1 combines with J gene TRBJ1-1; 8 bases map to TRBD1. V lost 7 bases to trimming and J lost 11 bases; unmatched junction nucleotides: 9. The germline V gene encodes CDR1 MNHNS and CDR2 SASEGT. The CDR3 length is 12 residues. The CDR3 DNA is TGTGCCAGCACCTGGACAGGGCGAGAGGCTTTCTTT. It specifies CASTWTGREAFF.